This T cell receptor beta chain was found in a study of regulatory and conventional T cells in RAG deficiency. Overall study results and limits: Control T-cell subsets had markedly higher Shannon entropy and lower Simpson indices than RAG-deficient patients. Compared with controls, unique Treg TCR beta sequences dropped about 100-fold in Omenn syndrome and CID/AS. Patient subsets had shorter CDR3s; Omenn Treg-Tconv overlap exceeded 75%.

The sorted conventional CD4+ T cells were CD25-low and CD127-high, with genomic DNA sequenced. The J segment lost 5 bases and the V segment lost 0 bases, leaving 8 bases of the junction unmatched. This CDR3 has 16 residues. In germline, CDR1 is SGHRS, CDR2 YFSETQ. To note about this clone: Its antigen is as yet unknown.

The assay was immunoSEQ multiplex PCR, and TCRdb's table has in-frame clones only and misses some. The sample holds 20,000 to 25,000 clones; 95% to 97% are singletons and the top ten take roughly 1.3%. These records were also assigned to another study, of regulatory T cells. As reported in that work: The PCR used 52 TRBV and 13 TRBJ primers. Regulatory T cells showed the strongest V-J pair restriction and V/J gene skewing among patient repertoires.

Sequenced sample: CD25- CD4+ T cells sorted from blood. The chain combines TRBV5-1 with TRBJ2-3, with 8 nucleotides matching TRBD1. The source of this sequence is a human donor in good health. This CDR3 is CASSLEGQGFEDTQYF. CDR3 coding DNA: TGCGCCAGCAGCTTGGAAGGACAGGGCTTTGAAGATACGCAGTATTTT.